The 8 T cell receptor beta chains below come from one sample, sequenced in a study of monozygotic twins with inflammatory bowel disease. TCRdb derives one entry per CDR3 protein from the 5' RACE reads, leaving out DNA. This sample's table has under 200,000 distinct CDR3 sequences. Sequencing was carried out using blood. Receptors were obtained from a human donor with ulcerative colitis or Crohn's disease, or a healthy co-twin of an affected twin (not recorded which).

The chain joins TRBV14 to TRBJ1-2; TCRdb's D gene call, TRBD1, goes unchecked for lack of DNA. This CDR3 contains 16 residues. CDR1 and CDR2 (germline): SGHDN, FVKESK. The CDR3 region is CASSQATGGFRNGYTF. Full variable domain (outside the CDR3, taken from reference TRBV14 and TRBJ1-2): EAGVTQFPSHSVIEKGQTVTLRCDPISGHDNLYWYRRVMGKEIKFLLHFVKESKQDESGMPNNRFLAERTGGTYSTLKVQPAELEDSGVYFCASSQATGGFRNGYTFGSGTRLTVV.

The V call is TRBV20-1, the J call TRBJ2-3; the D gene TCRdb calls, TRBD1, cannot be checked with no DNA. Germline CDR1 reads DFQATT; CDR2 reads SNEGSKA (reference sequence). This CDR3 has 13 amino acids. This CDR3 reads CSASGVSTDTQYF.

J is TRBJ2-3 and V is TRBV11-3; TCRdb outputs TRBD2, but without DNA this stays unchecked. The CDR3 loop spans 15 amino acids. Germline values: CDR1 SGHNT, CDR2 YENEEA. The CDR3: CASSFGGYSTDTQYF.

The rearrangement joins TRBV7-2 to TRBJ2-2; without DNA, the TCRdb call of TRBD1 cannot be checked. The CDR3 contains 15 residues. The germline CDR1 and CDR2 sequences are SGHTA and FQGNSA. CDR3 sequence: CASSSRDIRTGELFF. Looking up the rest from reference TRBV7-2 and TRBJ2-2 gives the full variable domain: GAGVSQSPSNKVTEKGKDVELRCDPISGHTALYWYRQSLGQGLEFLIYFQGNSAPDKSGLPSDRFSAERTGGSVSTLTIQRTQQEDSAVYLCASSSRDIRTGELFFGEGSRLTVL.

The rearrangement joins TRBV6-2 or TRBV6-3 to TRBJ1-1; TCRdb designates TRBD1, a call that cannot be tested without DNA. CDR3 length equals 14 residues. The germline gives CDR1 MNHEY, CDR2 SVGEGT. The CDR3 is CASSYDVSGTEAFF.

This chain joins TRBV7-2 and TRBJ2-3; TCRdb picks TRBD1, but there is no DNA to check that call. The CDR3 has 16 amino acids. Germline CDR1 reads SGHTA; CDR2 reads FQGNSA. The CDR3: CASSFDRGAVTDTQYF.

V is TRBV28 and J is TRBJ1-2. CDR3 length: 11 residues. Germline V gene lookup returns CDR1 MDHEN and CDR2 SYDVKM. CDR3 loop: CASRRGYGYTF.

V and J are TRBV6-2 or TRBV6-3 and TRBJ2-1; the D gene TCRdb calls, TRBD2, cannot be checked with no DNA. From germline, CDR1 is MNHEY and CDR2 SVGEGT. This CDR3 is 15 amino acids long. CDR3 sequence: CASRPGLAQYNEQFF.